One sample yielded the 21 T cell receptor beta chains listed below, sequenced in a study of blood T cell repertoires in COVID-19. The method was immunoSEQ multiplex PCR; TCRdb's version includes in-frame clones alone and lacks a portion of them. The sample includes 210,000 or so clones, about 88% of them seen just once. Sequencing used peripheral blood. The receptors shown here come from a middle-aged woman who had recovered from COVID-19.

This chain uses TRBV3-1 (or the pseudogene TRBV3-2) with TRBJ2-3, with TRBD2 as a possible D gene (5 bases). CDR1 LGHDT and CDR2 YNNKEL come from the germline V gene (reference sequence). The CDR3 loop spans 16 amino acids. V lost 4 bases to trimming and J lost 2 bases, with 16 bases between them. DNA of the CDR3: TGTGCCAGCAGCCGAGGAGCGGACCTAACCACAGATACGCAGTATTTT. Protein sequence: CASSRGADLTTDTQYF.

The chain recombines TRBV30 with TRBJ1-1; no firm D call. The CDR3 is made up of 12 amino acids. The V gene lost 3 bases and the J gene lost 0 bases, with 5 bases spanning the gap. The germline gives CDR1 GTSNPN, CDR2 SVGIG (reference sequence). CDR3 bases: TGTGCCTGGAGCCCTCTGAACACTGAAGCTTTCTTT. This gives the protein CAWSPLNTEAFF.

Here the CDR3 DNA reads TGCAGTGCTAGTGTGGGGACAGGGGCGGTGCAGTTCTTC. This sequence encodes CSASVGTGAVQFF. The gene calls are TRBV20-1 and TRBJ2-1; TRBD1 aligns across 10 bases. Per germline, CDR1 DFQATT and CDR2 SNEGSKA (reference sequence). This CDR3 region has 13 residues. V lost 3 bases and J lost 12; bases outside the gene matches: 8.

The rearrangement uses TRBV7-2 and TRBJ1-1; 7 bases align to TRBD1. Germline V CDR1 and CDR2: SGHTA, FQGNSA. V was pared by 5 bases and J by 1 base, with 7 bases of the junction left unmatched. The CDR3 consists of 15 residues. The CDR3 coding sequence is TGTGCCAGCAGCCAAAAAGGGGGCTGGAACACTGAAGCTTTCTTT. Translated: CASSQKGGWNTEAFF.

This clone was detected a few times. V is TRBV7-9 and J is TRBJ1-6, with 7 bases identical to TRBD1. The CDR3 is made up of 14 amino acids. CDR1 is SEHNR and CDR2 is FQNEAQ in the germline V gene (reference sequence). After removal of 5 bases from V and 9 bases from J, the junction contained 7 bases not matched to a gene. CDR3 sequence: CASSPTGVGSPLHF. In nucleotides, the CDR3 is TGTGCCAGCAGCCCCACAGGGGTAGGTTCACCCCTCCACTTT.

The CDR3 is CASSPGTSGRALETQYF. CDR3 coding DNA: TGCGCCAGCAGCCCCGGGACTAGCGGGAGGGCCTTGGAGACCCAGTACTTC. V usage is TRBV5-1 and J usage is TRBJ2-5; 16 positions agree with TRBD2. The CDR3 covers 17 residues. V was pared by 4 bases and J by 5 bases, with 8 bases of the junction left unmatched. CDR1 is SGHRS, CDR2 YFSETQ, per germline.

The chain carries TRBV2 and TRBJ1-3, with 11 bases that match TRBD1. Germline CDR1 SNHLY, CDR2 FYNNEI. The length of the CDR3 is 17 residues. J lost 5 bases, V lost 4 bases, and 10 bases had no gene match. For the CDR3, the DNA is TGTGCCAGCAGTGTTAATCTGGGACAGGGGGTTCGAAACACCATATATTTT. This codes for CASSVNLGQGVRNTIYF.

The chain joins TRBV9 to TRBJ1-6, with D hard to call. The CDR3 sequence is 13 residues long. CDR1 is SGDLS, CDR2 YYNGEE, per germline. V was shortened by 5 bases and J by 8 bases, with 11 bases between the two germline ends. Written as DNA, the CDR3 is TGTGCCAGCAGTGATCAGGCCGATTCACCCCTCCACTTT. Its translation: CASSDQADSPLHF.

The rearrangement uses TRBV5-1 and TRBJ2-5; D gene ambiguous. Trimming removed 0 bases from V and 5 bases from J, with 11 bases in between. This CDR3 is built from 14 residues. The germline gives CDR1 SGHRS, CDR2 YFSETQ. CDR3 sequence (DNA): TGCGCCAGCAGCTTGGCCAATAGCCGGGAGACCCAGTACTTC. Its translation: CASSLANSRETQYF.

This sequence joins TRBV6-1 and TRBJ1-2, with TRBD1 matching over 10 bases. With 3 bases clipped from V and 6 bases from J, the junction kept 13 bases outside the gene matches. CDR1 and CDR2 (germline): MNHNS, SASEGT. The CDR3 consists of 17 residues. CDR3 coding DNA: TGTGCCAGCAGTGAGCCGGGACAGGGGCTTGGAAGCCATGGCTACACCTTC. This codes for CASSEPGQGLGSHGYTF.

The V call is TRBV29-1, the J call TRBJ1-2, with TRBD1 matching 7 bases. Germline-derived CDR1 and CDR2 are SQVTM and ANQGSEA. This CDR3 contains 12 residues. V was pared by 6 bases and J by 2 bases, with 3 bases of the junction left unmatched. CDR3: CSVETGNYGYTF. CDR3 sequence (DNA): TGCAGCGTCGAGACAGGGAACTATGGCTACACCTTC.

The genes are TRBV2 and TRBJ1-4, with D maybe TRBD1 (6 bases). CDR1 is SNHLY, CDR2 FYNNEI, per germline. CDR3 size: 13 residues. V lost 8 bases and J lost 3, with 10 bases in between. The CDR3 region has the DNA TGTGCCAGCTCAGGGGTGGCTAATGAAAAACTGTTTTTT. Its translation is CASSGVANEKLFF.

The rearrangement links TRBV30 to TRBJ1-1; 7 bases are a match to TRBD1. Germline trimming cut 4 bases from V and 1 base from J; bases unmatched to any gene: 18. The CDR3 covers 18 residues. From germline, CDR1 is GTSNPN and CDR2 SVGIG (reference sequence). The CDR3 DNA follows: TGTGCCTGGACCTACGGGCGCGGGACAGCGAGACCGAACACTGAAGCTTTCTTT. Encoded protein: CAWTYGRGTARPNTEAFF. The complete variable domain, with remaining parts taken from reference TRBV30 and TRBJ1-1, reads SQTIHQWPATLVQPVGSPLSLECTVEGTSNPNLYWYRQAAGRGLQLLFYSVGIGQISSEVPQNLSASRPQDRQFILSSKKLLLSDSGFYLCAWTYGRGTARPNTEAFFGQGTRLTVV.

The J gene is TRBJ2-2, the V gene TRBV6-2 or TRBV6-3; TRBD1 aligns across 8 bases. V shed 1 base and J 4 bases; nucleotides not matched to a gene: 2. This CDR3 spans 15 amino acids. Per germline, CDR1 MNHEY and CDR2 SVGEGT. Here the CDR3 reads CASSYLTGVTGELFF. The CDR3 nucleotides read TGTGCCAGCAGTTACTTGACAGGGGTCACCGGGGAGCTGTTTTTT.

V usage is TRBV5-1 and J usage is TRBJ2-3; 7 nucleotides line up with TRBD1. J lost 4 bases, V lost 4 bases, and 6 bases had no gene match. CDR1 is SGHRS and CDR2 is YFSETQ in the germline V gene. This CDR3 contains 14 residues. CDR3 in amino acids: CASSPRQGSDTQYF. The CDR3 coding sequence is TGCGCCAGCAGCCCGAGACAGGGTTCAGATACGCAGTATTTT.

CDR3 protein: CASIGTTTNTIYF. CDR3 DNA: TGTGCCAGTATTGGGACAACAACAAACACCATATATTTT. This chain links TRBV19 with TRBJ1-3, with D maybe TRBD1 (6 bases). Trimming shortened V by 7 bases and J by 6 bases, and 13 bases separated the two germline ends. CDR3 length equals 13 residues. Germline loops: CDR1 LNHDA, CDR2 SQIVND (reference sequence).

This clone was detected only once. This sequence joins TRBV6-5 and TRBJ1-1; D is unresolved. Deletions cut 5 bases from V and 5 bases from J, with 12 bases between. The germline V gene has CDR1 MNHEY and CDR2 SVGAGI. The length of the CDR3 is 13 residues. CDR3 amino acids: CASSLGLFTEAFF. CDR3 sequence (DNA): TGTGCCAGCAGTCTCGGACTGTTTACTGAAGCTTTCTTT.

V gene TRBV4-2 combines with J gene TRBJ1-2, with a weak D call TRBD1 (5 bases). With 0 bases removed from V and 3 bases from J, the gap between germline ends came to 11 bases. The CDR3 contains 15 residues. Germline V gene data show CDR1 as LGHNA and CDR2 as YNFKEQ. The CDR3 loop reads CASSQDGGVYYGYTF. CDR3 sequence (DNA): TGTGCCAGCAGCCAAGACGGAGGGGTTTACTATGGCTACACCTTC.

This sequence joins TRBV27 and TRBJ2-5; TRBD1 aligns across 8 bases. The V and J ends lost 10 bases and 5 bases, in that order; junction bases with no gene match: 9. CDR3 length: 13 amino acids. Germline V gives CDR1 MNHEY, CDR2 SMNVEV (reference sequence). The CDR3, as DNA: TGTGCCACCAGGGGGCCAGGTCGGGAGACCCAGTACTTC. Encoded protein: CATRGPGRETQYF.

The CDR3 sequence is CASSQDGAFNEQFF. Written as DNA, the CDR3 is TGTGCCAGCAGCCAAGATGGTGCGTTCAATGAGCAGTTCTTC. J is TRBJ2-1 and V is TRBV4-2; the D is unclear. Trimming cost V 0 bases and J 6 bases, with 9 bases left between them. Germline loops: CDR1 LGHNA, CDR2 YNFKEQ. CDR3 size: 14 residues.

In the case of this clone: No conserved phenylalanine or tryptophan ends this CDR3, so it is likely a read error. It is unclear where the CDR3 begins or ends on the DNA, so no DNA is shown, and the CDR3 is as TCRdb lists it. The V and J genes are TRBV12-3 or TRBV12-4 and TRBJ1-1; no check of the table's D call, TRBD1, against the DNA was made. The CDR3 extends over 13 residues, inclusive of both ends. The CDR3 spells CASSLVGQSYNFV.